Listed below are T cell receptor beta chains from one sample, sequenced in a study of T cell responses to AZD1222 COVID-19 vaccine. Generated by immunoSEQ multiplex PCR, the TCRdb table keeps only in-frame clones and is missing some. The table lists more than 110,000 clones, 85% to 90% of them singletons. Here the sequenced sample was peripheral blood, taken on day 0 of AZD1222 vaccination. These receptors were obtained from an adult in good health. The CDR3 runs from the conserved cysteine through the conserved F or W. The order of the fields is V gene, J gene, clone size, D gene, CDR3 DNA, CDR3 protein. The D gene is left open where the match is weak. Clone size, where shown, is once, few, many, or a class for clones that have expanded.

v_gene: TRBV29-1; j_gene: TRBJ1-2; abundance: NA; d_gene: NA; CDR3nt: TGCAGCGGCTTGTTCGGGGCATGGCATGGCTACACCTTC; CDR3aa: CSGLFGAWHGYTF
v_gene: TRBV10-1; j_gene: TRBJ1-1; abundance: NA; d_gene: NA; CDR3nt: TGCGCCAGCAGAATCCCCGATTTGAACACTGAAGCTTTCTTT; CDR3aa: CASRIPDLNTEAFF
v_gene: TRBV7-7; j_gene: TRBJ2-2; abundance: NA; d_gene: TRBD2; CDR3nt: TGTGCTACCTCGGAGACTAGCTTCGCGAACACCGGGGAGCTGTTTTTT; CDR3aa: CATSETSFANTGELFF
v_gene: TRBV18; j_gene: TRBJ1-2; abundance: NA; d_gene: NA; CDR3nt: TGTGCCAGCTCACCACCGACCCAAGCTAACTATGGCTACACCTTC; CDR3aa: CASSPPTQANYGYTF
v_gene: TRBV7-2; j_gene: TRBJ2-1; abundance: once; d_gene: TRBD2; CDR3nt: TGTGCCAGCAGCTTAAGGCGGGAGTTCGCCGGTGAGCAGTTCTTC; CDR3aa: CASSLRREFAGEQFF
v_gene: TRBV6-1; j_gene: TRBJ1-1; abundance: few; d_gene: NA; CDR3nt: TGTGCCAGCAGTGAAGCTTTCCGGAGGAACACTGAAGCTTTCTTT; CDR3aa: CASSEAFRRNTEAFF
v_gene: TRBV27; j_gene: TRBJ1-1; abundance: NA; d_gene: NA; CDR3nt: TGTGCCAGCCGGACAGAGAAGCACACTGAAGCTTTCTTT; CDR3aa: CASRTEKHTEAFF
v_gene: TRBV10-3; j_gene: TRBJ2-1; abundance: NA; d_gene: TRBD2; CDR3nt: TGTGCCATCAGTGAACCAGAAAGCGGGATTATATACAATGAGCAGTTCTTC; CDR3aa: CAISEPESGIIYNEQFF
v_gene: TRBV5-6; j_gene: TRBJ2-4; abundance: NA; d_gene: NA; CDR3nt: TGTGCCAGCAGCTTACCCCACGGGCCCCAAAACATTCAGTACTTC; CDR3aa: CASSLPHGPQNIQYF
v_gene: TRBV19; j_gene: TRBJ2-1; abundance: NA; d_gene: NA; CDR3nt: TGTGCCAGTAGTATTTCCCAGGGACGCGGAATAGGATACAATGAGCAGTTCTTC; CDR3aa: CASSISQGRGIGYNEQFF
v_gene: TRBV11-3; j_gene: TRBJ2-7; abundance: NA; d_gene: NA; CDR3nt: TGTGCCAGCAGCCCACCCGACAGGACCCCCTACGAGCAGTACTTC; CDR3aa: CASSPPDRTPYEQYF
v_gene: TRBV19; j_gene: TRBJ2-5; abundance: NA; d_gene: TRBD1; CDR3nt: TGTGCCAGTAGTATAGGGCAGGGGGTACGAGAGACCCAGTACTTC; CDR3aa: CASSIGQGVRETQYF
v_gene: TRBV7-3; j_gene: TRBJ2-3; abundance: NA; d_gene: NA; CDR3nt: TGTGCCAGCAGCCTAGGCGACCTAGGGCACACAGATACGCAGTATTTT; CDR3aa: CASSLGDLGHTDTQYF
v_gene: TRBV6-5; j_gene: TRBJ2-5; abundance: NA; d_gene: NA; CDR3nt: TGTGCCAGCAGTCCCGACGGACGGGCACAAGAGACCCAGTACTTC; CDR3aa: CASSPDGRAQETQYF
v_gene: TRBV6-4; j_gene: TRBJ2-7; abundance: NA; d_gene: TRBD2; CDR3nt: TGTGCCAGCAGTGCACAGGGATCACTAGCGGGAGCCCCCCTCGTCTACGAGCAGTACTTC; CDR3aa: CASSAQGSLAGAPLVYEQYF
v_gene: TRBV28; j_gene: TRBJ2-7; abundance: NA; d_gene: NA; CDR3nt: TGTGCCAGCTCCTACGAGTACGAGCAGTACTTC; CDR3aa: CASSYEYEQYF
v_gene: TRBV11-2; j_gene: TRBJ1-1; abundance: NA; d_gene: NA; CDR3nt: TGTGCCAGCAGCCTAAGGAGGGGTAAATGGACTGAAGCTTTCTTT; CDR3aa: CASSLRRGKWTEAFF
v_gene: TRBV6-1; j_gene: TRBJ2-2; abundance: NA; d_gene: NA; CDR3nt: TGTGCCAGCAGTGAAGGCGGTTTAATCACTGCCGGGGAGCTGTTTTTT; CDR3aa: CASSEGGLITAGELFF
v_gene: TRBV27; j_gene: TRBJ2-7; abundance: once; d_gene: TRBD2; CDR3nt: TGTGCCAGCAGTCCGGACCGACTAGCGGGAGGCCTCTACGAGCAGTACTTC; CDR3aa: CASSPDRLAGGLYEQYF
v_gene: TRBV27; j_gene: TRBJ2-1; abundance: once; d_gene: NA; CDR3nt: TGTGCCAGCAGTTCTCTCTCCTACAATGAGCAGTTCTTC; CDR3aa: CASSSLSYNEQFF
v_gene: TRBV7-9; j_gene: TRBJ2-7; abundance: once; d_gene: NA; CDR3nt: TGTGCCAGCACCGAAGGGGGGCTCCACGAGCAGTACTTC; CDR3aa: CASTEGGLHEQYF
v_gene: TRBV9; j_gene: TRBJ2-1; abundance: once; d_gene: TRBD2; CDR3nt: TGTGCCAGCAGCGTCGGGACTAGCGGCCCAGGCTACAATGAGCAGTTCTTC; CDR3aa: CASSVGTSGPGYNEQFF
v_gene: TRBV19; j_gene: TRBJ2-1; abundance: NA; d_gene: TRBD2; CDR3nt: TGTGCCAGTAGTATAGATCCCGGGAGGGCCGGTTATGAGCAGTTCTTC; CDR3aa: CASSIDPGRAGYEQFF
v_gene: TRBV7-8; j_gene: TRBJ2-5; abundance: NA; d_gene: TRBD1; CDR3nt: TGTGCCAGCAGCTTATCCCGGGACAGGAGCCAAGAGACCCAGTACTTC; CDR3aa: CASSLSRDRSQETQYF
v_gene: TRBV7-3; j_gene: TRBJ1-1; abundance: NA; d_gene: NA; CDR3nt: TGTGCCAGCAGCTCCTGGACCCCGATGAACACTGAAGCTTTCTTT; CDR3aa: CASSSWTPMNTEAFF
v_gene: TRBV13; j_gene: TRBJ2-7; abundance: NA; d_gene: TRBD1; CDR3nt: TGTGCCAGCAGCCCCCGGGACAGGTCCTACGAGCAGTACTTC; CDR3aa: CASSPRDRSYEQYF
v_gene: TRBV27; j_gene: TRBJ2-7; abundance: NA; d_gene: NA; CDR3nt: TGTGCCAGCAGTTTACTAGGTTCCGAGCAGTACTTC; CDR3aa: CASSLLGSEQYF
v_gene: TRBV27; j_gene: TRBJ1-6; abundance: once; d_gene: TRBD1; CDR3nt: TGTGCCAGCAGTTTATCTCGTCCGACAGGGGGCTGGTCACCCCTCCACTTT; CDR3aa: CASSLSRPTGGWSPLHF
v_gene: TRBV9; j_gene: TRBJ1-5; abundance: once; d_gene: NA; CDR3nt: TGTGCCAGCAGCCTACAGGGCCGCAGCAATCAGCCCCAGCATTTT; CDR3aa: CASSLQGRSNQPQHF
v_gene: TRBV5-4; j_gene: TRBJ2-5; abundance: NA; d_gene: TRBD2; CDR3nt: TGTGCCAGCAGCCTGGGGCTAGCGGGAGGCGGGGAGACCCAGTACTTC; CDR3aa: CASSLGLAGGGETQYF
v_gene: TRBV6-5; j_gene: TRBJ1-1; abundance: NA; d_gene: NA; CDR3nt: TGTGCCAGCAACGGACAGAGGAACACTGAAGCTTTCTTT; CDR3aa: CASNGQRNTEAFF
v_gene: TRBV6-5; j_gene: TRBJ1-6; abundance: NA; d_gene: NA; CDR3nt: TGTGCCAGCAGAGGACAGTGGATTCTCGGTTCACCCCTCCACTTT; CDR3aa: CASRGQWILGSPLHF
v_gene: TRBV4-3; j_gene: TRBJ2-7; abundance: NA; d_gene: TRBD1; CDR3nt: TGCGCCAGCAGCCTTGGATGGGGACAGGGGACCTCCTACGAGCAGTACTTC; CDR3aa: CASSLGWGQGTSYEQYF
v_gene: TRBV28; j_gene: TRBJ2-7; abundance: NA; d_gene: NA; CDR3nt: TGTGCCAGCAGTTCCCCCTACGAGCAGTACTTC; CDR3aa: CASSSPYEQYF
v_gene: TRBV29-1; j_gene: TRBJ1-2; abundance: NA; d_gene: NA; CDR3nt: TGCAGCGCCCGAAGTCGGGCAGGGTACCCTGGCTACACCTTC; CDR3aa: CSARSRAGYPGYTF
v_gene: TRBV7-9; j_gene: TRBJ2-3; abundance: NA; d_gene: TRBD2; CDR3nt: TGTGCCAGCAGCCATAGACTAGCGGGAGTGGAAGATACGCAGTATTTT; CDR3aa: CASSHRLAGVEDTQYF
v_gene: TRBV28; j_gene: TRBJ2-5; abundance: NA; d_gene: NA; CDR3nt: TGTGCCAGCAGTTTCCCGCTGAAAGGTACAGCGGAGACCCAGTACTTC; CDR3aa: CASSFPLKGTAETQYF
v_gene: TRBV27; j_gene: TRBJ1-3; abundance: NA; d_gene: NA; CDR3nt: TGTGCCAGCAGTTTAAAGCCGCCCTCTGGAAACACCATATATTTT; CDR3aa: CASSLKPPSGNTIYF
v_gene: TRBV19; j_gene: TRBJ2-3; abundance: NA; d_gene: TRBD2; CDR3nt: TGTGCCAGTAGTCCGACTAGCGGGAACACAGATACGCAGTATTTT; CDR3aa: CASSPTSGNTDTQYF
v_gene: TRBV12-3/TRBV12-4; j_gene: TRBJ1-2; abundance: NA; d_gene: NA; CDR3nt: TGTGCCAGCAGTTCGTACAGGAGCTATGGCTACACCTTC; CDR3aa: CASSSYRSYGYTF
v_gene: TRBV30; j_gene: TRBJ1-4; abundance: NA; d_gene: TRBD1; CDR3nt: TGTGCCTGGAGGTTCGGGACAGGGGGTGAAAAACTGTTTTTT; CDR3aa: CAWRFGTGGEKLFF
v_gene: TRBV7-9; j_gene: TRBJ1-4; abundance: NA; d_gene: TRBD1; CDR3nt: TGTGCCAGCAGCTTCCGTGGGACAGGGGTCGAAAAACTGTTTTTT; CDR3aa: CASSFRGTGVEKLFF
v_gene: TRBV5-4; j_gene: TRBJ1-2; abundance: NA; d_gene: TRBD1; CDR3nt: TGTGCCAGCAGCGCCCCGACAGGGTCCAACTATGGCTACACCTTC; CDR3aa: CASSAPTGSNYGYTF
v_gene: TRBV27; j_gene: TRBJ2-7; abundance: NA; d_gene: TRBD2; CDR3nt: TGTGCCAGCAGTCAAATAGGGACTAGCGGGATGGTCACCTACGAGCAGTACTTC; CDR3aa: CASSQIGTSGMVTYEQYF
v_gene: TRBV9; j_gene: TRBJ1-3; abundance: NA; d_gene: NA; CDR3nt: TGTGCCAGCAGCCCAAGCGGGGACTCTGGAAACACCATATATTTT; CDR3aa: CASSPSGDSGNTIYF
v_gene: TRBV19; j_gene: TRBJ1-1; abundance: NA; d_gene: NA; CDR3nt: TGTGCCAGTAACGATTGGGATTGGACTGAAGCTTTCTTT; CDR3aa: CASNDWDWTEAFF
v_gene: TRBV6-4; j_gene: TRBJ2-3; abundance: few; d_gene: TRBD2; CDR3nt: TGTGCCAGCAGTGGGACTAGCGGCACAGATACGCAGTATTTT; CDR3aa: CASSGTSGTDTQYF
v_gene: TRBV4-3; j_gene: TRBJ2-3; abundance: NA; d_gene: TRBD2; CDR3nt: TGCGCCAGCAGCCAAGATGGCCCGGGACTAGCGGTATCCAGGGCGAATACGCAGTATTTT; CDR3aa: CASSQDGPGLAVSRANTQYF
v_gene: TRBV28; j_gene: TRBJ2-1; abundance: NA; d_gene: NA; CDR3nt: TGTGCCAGCCAAGAACAGGGATCTCCCCCCTATGAGCAGTTCTTC; CDR3aa: CASQEQGSPPYEQFF
v_gene: TRBV5-1; j_gene: TRBJ2-5; abundance: NA; d_gene: NA; CDR3nt: TGCGCCAGCAGCTCCCAGAACAGGGCCCGGTACCAAGAGACCCAGTACTTC; CDR3aa: CASSSQNRARYQETQYF
v_gene: TRBV28; j_gene: TRBJ1-5; abundance: NA; d_gene: NA; CDR3nt: TGTGCCAGCAGCCCTACGGGGGTGTCCCAGCATTTT; CDR3aa: CASSPTGVSQHF
v_gene: TRBV9; j_gene: TRBJ1-3; abundance: NA; d_gene: NA; CDR3nt: TGTGCCAGCAGCGTAGGGCAGCTCCGCTCTGGAAACACCATATATTTT; CDR3aa: CASSVGQLRSGNTIYF
v_gene: TRBV2; j_gene: TRBJ2-5; abundance: once; d_gene: NA; CDR3nt: TGTGCCAGCAGGGGCAGGGTGGAGACCCAGTACTTC; CDR3aa: CASRGRVETQYF
v_gene: TRBV7-9; j_gene: TRBJ2-2; abundance: few; d_gene: NA; CDR3nt: TGTGCCAGCAGCGTCACAAGTACCGGGGAGCTGTTTTTT; CDR3aa: CASSVTSTGELFF
v_gene: TRBV6-5; j_gene: TRBJ2-3; abundance: NA; d_gene: NA; CDR3nt: TGTGCCAGCAGTCCTCGGGCGGAACGCACAGATACGCAGTATTTT; CDR3aa: CASSPRAERTDTQYF
v_gene: TRBV12-3/TRBV12-4; j_gene: TRBJ1-1; abundance: NA; d_gene: NA; CDR3nt: TGTGCCAGCAGCCCGCGATCGGCTGAAGCTTTCTTT; CDR3aa: CASSPRSAEAFF
v_gene: TRBV4-3; j_gene: TRBJ2-6; abundance: NA; d_gene: NA; CDR3nt: TGCGCCAGCAGCCAGGATGAGAGCTCTGGGGCCAACGTCCTGACTTTC; CDR3aa: CASSQDESSGANVLTF
v_gene: TRBV3-1/TRBV3-2; j_gene: TRBJ1-3; abundance: NA; d_gene: NA; CDR3nt: TGTGCCAGCAGCCACCTCCCCACAGGAGCCCCAGGAAACACCATATATTTT; CDR3aa: CASSHLPTGAPGNTIYF
v_gene: TRBV2; j_gene: TRBJ2-3; abundance: NA; d_gene: NA; CDR3nt: TGTGCCAGCAGCGGCGGACAGCTTGATACGCAGTATTTT; CDR3aa: CASSGGQLDTQYF
v_gene: TRBV11-3; j_gene: TRBJ2-7; abundance: NA; d_gene: TRBD2; CDR3nt: TGTGCCAGCAGCTTAGGGCAGGGAGGGGCCTACGAGCAGTACTTC; CDR3aa: CASSLGQGGAYEQYF